The 4 T cell receptor beta chains below all came from one sample that was sequenced in a study of shared clonotypes between healthy human individuals. Generated by immunoSEQ multiplex PCR, the TCRdb table keeps only in-frame clones and is missing some. The sample includes about 510,000 clones, 75% to 85% of them seen just once. Material: PBMCs. The receptors here all came from a woman in her thirties or forties in good health. Some clones in this sample may be carry-over from other donors' samples.

The rearrangement links TRBV15 to TRBJ2-1, with D hard to call. Between the trimmed V and J ends, which lost 7 bases and 0 bases, there was a span of 16 bases. This CDR3 has 16 amino acids. The germline V gene has CDR1 LNHNV and CDR2 YYDKDF (reference sequence). CDR3 bases: TGTGCCACCAACCCGGACGGCCACCTCTCCTACAATGAGCAGTTCTTC. It codes for CATNPDGHLSYNEQFF.

The CDR3 sequence: CASSTGRNEQFF. The CDR3 bases are TGTGCCAGCAGCACGGGTCGCAATGAGCAGTTCTTC. This chain links TRBV5-4 with TRBJ2-1, with D unresolved. V was trimmed by 4 bases and J by 6 bases, leaving 8 bases between them. Per the germline V gene, CDR1 is SGHNT and CDR2 is YYREEE (reference sequence). There are 12 residues in the CDR3. Full variable domain (outside the CDR3, taken from reference TRBV5-4 and TRBJ2-1): ETGVTQSPTHLIKTRGQQVTLRCSSQSGHNTVSWYQQALGQGPQFIFQYYREEENGRGNFPPRFSGLQFPNYSSELNVNALELDDSALYLCASSTGRNEQFFGPGTRLTVL.

This rearrangement joins TRBV5-4 to TRBJ2-5; D unclear. CDR3 length: 14 residues. Germline V gene data show CDR1 as SGHNT and CDR2 as YYREEE (reference sequence). V dropped 1 base and J dropped 4 bases, with 11 bases sitting between them. The CDR3 DNA follows: TGTGCCAGCAGCTTGCAAAGTGGGCGAGAGACCCAGTACTTC. Translation: CASSLQSGRETQYF.

J is TRBJ2-5 and V is TRBV29-1; D is unclear. Trimming stripped 2 bases from V and 5 bases from J, with 12 bases between. Germline-derived CDR1 and CDR2 are SQVTM and ANQGSEA. The CDR3 is 13 residues long. CDR3 region: CSVENPLGETQYF. In DNA, the CDR3 is TGCAGCGTTGAAAACCCCCTTGGGGAGACCCAGTACTTC.